These 31 T cell receptor beta chains share one sample of origin, sequenced in a study of beta chain features in type 1 diabetes. Study-wide points: Shortening that was moderate but significant affected the TCRB CDR3s of Type 1 diabetes patients in all four CD4+ subsets.

Isolated RNA was reverse transcribed in full, so expressed TCRB transcripts were sequenced. Only in-frame clones appear in the TCRdb table, and some are missing; sequencing was by immunoSEQ multiplex PCR. The profile shows 120,000 to 150,000 clones, less than 15% of them singletons. These receptors' targets are unknown. The material sequenced was central memory CD4+ T cells from blood. These receptor sequences come from a man between 18 and 29 years old with type 1 diabetes.

CDR3 amino acids: CASRVGTSANEQFF. The CDR3, as DNA: TGTGCCAGCAGGGTCGGGACTTCCGCCAATGAGCAGTTCTTC. The rearrangement uses TRBV6-5 and TRBJ2-1; D perhaps matches TRBD2 (6 bases). V was trimmed by 6 bases and J by 6 bases, leaving 15 bases between them. The CDR3 runs to 14 residues. The V gene's germline CDR1 is MNHEY and CDR2 SVGAGI.

In its sample, this clone was seen a few times. The V gene is TRBV4-2, the J gene TRBJ2-6; TRBD1 agrees at 8 bases. The germline gives CDR1 LGHNA, CDR2 YNFKEQ. Trimming took 2 bases from V and 0 from J; bases not matched to a gene: 9. The CDR3 runs to 19 residues. CDR3: CASSQHDRGQPSGANVLTF. CDR3 nucleotides: TGTGCCAGCAGCCAACACGACAGGGGCCAACCCTCTGGGGCCAACGTCCTGACTTTC.

Details on this clone: The likely explanation is a read error, given a far larger clone one base away. This rearrangement joins TRBV7-2 to TRBJ1-5; the D is unclear. The germline CDR1 and CDR2 sequences are SGHTA and FQGNSA. The CDR3 has 15 amino acids. CDR3 residues: CASILYGTSNQPQHF. The CDR3 DNA is TGTGCCAGCATCTTATATGGAACAAGCAATCAGCCCCAGCATTTT. Variable domain in full (rest from reference TRBV7-2 and TRBJ1-5): GAGVSQSPSNKVTEKGKDVELRCDPISGHTALYWYRQSLGQGLEFLIYFQGNSAPDKSGLPSDRFSAERTGGSVSTLTIQRTQQEDSAVYLCASILYGTSNQPQHFGDGTRLSIL.

The chain carries TRBV5-1 and TRBJ2-1; D unclear. CDR1 SGHRS and CDR2 YFSETQ come from the germline V gene. V was clipped by 2 bases and J by 0 bases, with 9 bases between them. This CDR3 spans 15 amino acids. The CDR3 protein is CASSLTSSSYNEQFF. The DNA for the CDR3 is TGCGCCAGCAGCTTAACAAGTAGCTCCTACAATGAGCAGTTCTTC.

This clone was picked up a small number of times. The chain employs TRBV5-4 and TRBJ2-3; no reliable D call. Germline lookup yields CDR1 SGHNT and CDR2 YYREEE (reference sequence). Trimming left V 1 base short and J 1 base short, with 7 bases between. The CDR3 sequence is 14 residues long. CDR3 amino acids: CASSLQLGTDTQYF. The DNA for the CDR3 is TGTGCCAGCAGCTTGCAATTAGGCACAGATACGCAGTATTTT.

CDR3 residues: CASSRLGTAKEAFF. The CDR3 DNA reads TGTGCCAGTAGTAGACTGGGAACAGCCAAAGAAGCTTTCTTT. The chain joins TRBV19 to TRBJ1-1; D is ambiguous. Germline CDR1 is LNHDA and CDR2 is SQIVND (reference sequence). Trimming stripped 4 bases from V and 8 bases from J, with 17 bases between. The length of the CDR3 is 14 residues.

V gene TRBV7-2 combines with J gene TRBJ2-5; D may be TRBD1 (6 bases). The germline V and J ends were trimmed by 5 bases and 4 bases, with 17 bases remaining between them. The CDR3 extends over 15 amino acids. Germline CDR1 SGHTA, CDR2 FQGNSA. In DNA, the CDR3 is TGTGCCAGCAGCCAAGCCGGACAAGGGGGAGAGACCCAGTACTTC. Protein: CASSQAGQGGETQYF.

Comments on this clone: Other DNA sequences in this specimen translate into the identical CDR3. CDR3 nucleotides: TGTGCCAGCAGCTTGGGGGGACAGGCGAACACCGGGGAGCTGTTTTTT. It is translated as CASSLGGQANTGELFF. The chain employs TRBV7-2 and TRBJ2-2; 8 bases line up with TRBD1. The CDR3 runs to 16 residues. V lost 3 bases and J lost 0; bases outside the gene matches: 3. CDR1 is SGHTA, CDR2 FQGNSA, per germline.

The J gene is TRBJ2-1, the V gene TRBV28; D not certain. CDR1 is MDHEN and CDR2 is SYDVKM in the germline V gene. Trimming removed 6 bases at V and 7 bases at J, with 13 bases between. The CDR3 covers 13 residues. CDR3 protein: CASSSLGSNEQFF. The CDR3 DNA is TGTGCCAGCAGCTCCCTTGGTTCTAATGAGCAGTTCTTC.

This clone was counted between two and nine times. The J gene is TRBJ1-5, the V gene TRBV6-6; 9 bases are a match to TRBD1. The V gene's germline CDR1 is MNHNY and CDR2 SVGAGI (reference sequence). V shed 5 bases and J 8 bases; nucleotides not matched to a gene: 10. The CDR3 length is 15 residues. Here the CDR3 reads CASSRKGQGREPQHF. The CDR3 nucleotides read TGTGCCAGCAGTCGGAAGGGACAGGGAAGAGAGCCCCAGCATTTT.

In this sample, this clone turned up many times. This chain uses TRBV30 with TRBJ1-1; D unresolved. V gave up 5 bases and J gave up 7 bases, with 14 bases separating them. There are 12 residues in the CDR3. Looked up from germline, CDR1 is GTSNPN and CDR2 is SVGIG (reference sequence). CDR3 amino acids: CAWLSPGREAFF. The CDR3 DNA is TGTGCCTGGCTCAGCCCGGGCCGTGAAGCTTTCTTT.

This clone has more than one count but fewer than ten. A far more abundant clone sits one base away, making this likely a read error. Other DNA sequences in this specimen translate into the identical CDR3. This chain connects TRBV7-2 to TRBJ2-6; D gene unclear. This CDR3 comprises 14 residues. Germline loops: CDR1 SGHTA, CDR2 FQGNSA. V lost 1 base to trimming and J lost 4 bases, with 5 bases between them. The CDR3 sequence: CASSLVRGANVLTF. The CDR3, as DNA: TGTGCCAGCAGCTTAGTACGGGGGGCCAACGTCCTGACTTTC. The full variable domain, completed using reference TRBV7-2 and TRBJ2-6, is GAGVSQSPSNKVTEKGKDVELRCDPISGHTALYWYRQSLGQGLEFLIYFQGNSAPDKSGLPSDRFSAERTGGSVSTLTIQRTQQEDSAVYLCASSLVRGANVLTFGAGSRLTVL.

The chain has TRBV27 and TRBJ2-1; 8 nucleotides line up with TRBD2. V gave up 2 bases and J gave up 7 bases; unmatched junction bases: 10. This CDR3 contains 16 residues. CDR1 is MNHEY, CDR2 SMNVEV, per germline (reference sequence). The CDR3 reads CASSLIASGGRNEQFF. CDR3 in DNA: TGTGCCAGCAGTTTAATTGCAAGCGGGGGCCGGAATGAGCAGTTCTTC.

This clone was seen a handful of times. The J gene is TRBJ2-3, the V gene TRBV30; a possible D gene is TRBD2 (6 bases). Trimming shortened V by 0 bases and J by 4 bases, and 8 bases separated the two germline ends. Per germline, CDR1 GTSNPN and CDR2 SVGIG (reference sequence). The CDR3 extends over 13 amino acids. The CDR3 spells CAWSVTGADTQYF. The CDR3 DNA follows: TGTGCCTGGAGTGTTACGGGGGCAGATACGCAGTATTTT. The whole variable domain, remainder taken from reference TRBV30 and TRBJ2-3, is SQTIHQWPATLVQPVGSPLSLECTVEGTSNPNLYWYRQAAGRGLQLLFYSVGIGQISSEVPQNLSASRPQDRQFILSSKKLLLSDSGFYLCAWSVTGADTQYFGPGTRLTVL.

There are a few counts of this clone. The chain carries TRBV11-2 and TRBJ1-5; D is uncertain. Trimming left V 5 bases short and J 8 bases short, with 13 bases between. Germline-derived CDR1 and CDR2 are SGHAT and FQNNGV. The CDR3 length is 13 residues. The CDR3 region has the DNA TGTGCCAGCAGCGAAGGCGCCCGCGAGCCCCAGCATTTT. As protein: CASSEGAREPQHF. Variable domain in full (rest from reference TRBV11-2 and TRBJ1-5): EAGVAQSPRYKIIEKRQSVAFWCNPISGHATLYWYQQILGQGPKLLIQFQNNGVVDDSQLPKDRFSAERLKGVDSTLKIQPAKLEDSAVYLCASSEGAREPQHFGDGTRLSIL.

The gene calls are TRBV11-2 and TRBJ2-7; D perhaps matches TRBD2 (5 bases). The CDR3 is 14 amino acids. V dropped 0 bases and J dropped 6 bases, with 12 bases sitting between them. Germline V lookup: CDR1 SGHAT, CDR2 FQNNGV. CDR3 in DNA: TGTGCCAGCAGCTTAGATTCTTGGCTAGCCGAGCAGTACTTC. Translated: CASSLDSWLAEQYF.

Turning to this clone: The sample carries other DNA sequences with the same CDR3. The chain uses TRBV7-2 and TRBJ2-3; D unresolved. CDR1 SGHTA and CDR2 FQGNSA come from the germline V gene. This CDR3 comprises 13 residues. Trimming took off 5 bases at V and 5 bases at J, with 11 bases between the two ends. As DNA, the CDR3 is TGTGCCAGCAGCCCTCGACGGGTAGATACGCAGTATTTT. This encodes CASSPRRVDTQYF. Filled out from reference TRBV7-2 and TRBJ2-3, the complete variable domain reads GAGVSQSPSNKVTEKGKDVELRCDPISGHTALYWYRQSLGQGLEFLIYFQGNSAPDKSGLPSDRFSAERTGGSVSTLTIQRTQQEDSAVYLCASSPRRVDTQYFGPGTRLTVL.

This rearrangement joins TRBV27 to TRBJ2-3; perhaps D is TRBD1 or TRBD2 (6 bases each). The CDR3 runs 15 residues. Germline-derived CDR1 and CDR2 are MNHEY and SMNVEV (reference sequence). V was cut by 5 bases and J by 1 base, with 13 bases left in between. The CDR3 sequence is CASSPYGGRTDTQYF. CDR3 nucleotides: TGTGCCAGCAGTCCCTACGGGGGCCGCACAGATACGCAGTATTTT.

The chain employs TRBV28 and TRBJ1-1, with 7 nucleotides matching TRBD1. V was clipped by 3 bases and J by 0 bases; unmatched bases: 4. The CDR3 contains 15 residues. The germline V gene encodes CDR1 MDHEN and CDR2 SYDVKM. CDR3 region: CASSLTGIMNTEAFF. CDR3 nucleotides: TGTGCCAGCAGTTTGACAGGGATCATGAACACTGAAGCTTTCTTT.

The gene calls are TRBV30 and TRBJ2-5; perhaps TRBD1 as D (5 bases). Germline lookup yields CDR1 GTSNPN and CDR2 SVGIG (reference sequence). The CDR3 has 11 amino acids. With 4 bases removed from V and 4 bases from J, the gap between germline ends came to 7 bases. The CDR3 sequence: CAWTQGETQYF. DNA for the CDR3: TGTGCCTGGACCCAGGGAGAGACCCAGTACTTC.

This clone was observed a few times. V is TRBV29-1 and J is TRBJ2-1; D ambiguous. Trimming removed 6 bases from V and 0 bases from J, with 12 bases in between. The germline V gene encodes CDR1 SQVTM and CDR2 ANQGSEA. The CDR3 runs 14 residues. The DNA for the CDR3 is TGCAGCGTCGCTGGAGTAAGCTCCTACAATGAGCAGTTCTTC. It encodes CSVAGVSSYNEQFF.

The chain employs TRBV9 and TRBJ2-5; TRBD1 aligns across 9 bases. CDR1 is SGDLS, CDR2 YYNGEE, per germline. The V and J ends lost 4 bases and 5 bases, in that order; junction bases with no gene match: 9. CDR3 size: 15 residues. CDR3 amino acids: CASSSDGQGWETQYF. In DNA form, the CDR3 reads TGTGCCAGCAGCTCAGACGGACAGGGGTGGGAGACCCAGTACTTC.

Only a few counts were recorded for this clone. The chain's CDR3 is CASRGTLAEQYF. CDR3 in DNA: TGTGCCTCCAGAGGGACACTGGCGGAGCAGTACTTC. The J gene is TRBJ2-7, the V gene TRBV6-5; a weak D match, TRBD1 (6 bases). CDR3 length equals 12 residues. Germline loops: CDR1 MNHEY, CDR2 SVGAGI. The V end lost 11 bases, the J end lost 7 bases, and 18 bases lay between the germline ends.

This clone was observed a handful of times. The chain links TRBV6-5 to TRBJ2-5, with unresolved D. Germline assignment: CDR1 MNHEY and CDR2 SVGAGI. This CDR3 has 12 amino acids. The V gene lost 6 bases and the J gene lost 5 bases, with 10 bases spanning the gap. The CDR3 sequence: CASRGNSETQYF. CDR3 in DNA: TGTGCCAGCAGGGGCAATAGTGAGACCCAGTACTTC.

The chain carries TRBV5-1 and TRBJ2-3; D is ambiguous. V was trimmed by 0 bases and J by 6 bases, leaving 20 bases between them. The CDR3 extends over 17 amino acids. The germline V gene has CDR1 SGHRS and CDR2 YFSETQ. In DNA form, the CDR3 reads TGCGCCAGCAGCTTGGACCTGGGAAGTAATCTAGAGGATACGCAGTATTTT. Translating it yields CASSLDLGSNLEDTQYF.

In this sample, this clone turned up a few times. The chain uses TRBV11-3 and TRBJ2-5; the D is unclear. Per the germline V gene, CDR1 is SGHNT and CDR2 is YENEEA. Trimming cost V 2 bases and J 1 base, with 8 bases left between them. There are 14 residues in the CDR3. CDR3: CASSLNQLQETQYF. The CDR3 nucleotides are TGTGCCAGCAGCTTAAACCAGCTCCAAGAGACCCAGTACTTC.

The chain employs TRBV4-1 and TRBJ2-5; TRBD2 aligns across 7 bases. V gave up 2 bases and J gave up 5 bases; unmatched junction bases: 5. The germline gives CDR1 MGHRA, CDR2 YSYEKL. This CDR3 has 14 amino acids. CDR3 in DNA: TGCGCCAGCAGCCAAAACGGACTAGAGGAGACCCAGTACTTC. Translated: CASSQNGLEETQYF.

V usage is TRBV11-3 and J usage is TRBJ2-6, with D uncertain. Germline-derived CDR1 and CDR2 are SGHNT and YENEEA. The CDR3 loop spans 16 amino acids. V gave up 1 base and J gave up 0 bases, with 7 bases separating them. The CDR3, as DNA: TGTGCCAGCAGCTTAGTTGCAGACTCTGGGGCCAACGTCCTGACTTTC. It translates to CASSLVADSGANVLTF.

This clone was detected only a few times. The chain links TRBV6-1 to TRBJ2-2; D is undetermined. Germline V CDR1 and CDR2: MNHNS, SASEGT. V lost 3 bases and J 8 bases, leaving 19 bases between the germline ends. CDR3 length: 16 residues. In DNA form, the CDR3 reads TGTGCCAGCAGTGATGGAAGGCAGCCTGGCCGAGGGGAGCTGTTTTTT. It specifies CASSDGRQPGRGELFF.

This clone was picked up a small number of times. This sample also contains other DNA sequences that code for the same CDR3. The gene calls are TRBV7-9 and TRBJ1-5; D is uncertain. V was shortened by 1 base and J by 3 bases, with 7 bases between the two germline ends. CDR1 and CDR2 from the germline V gene are SEHNR and FQNEAQ (reference sequence). The CDR3 has 14 residues. The CDR3 sequence is CASSLGQDNQPQHF. Written as DNA, the CDR3 is TGTGCCAGCAGCTTAGGGCAGGACAATCAGCCCCAGCATTTT. The full variable domain, rest sourced from reference TRBV7-9 and TRBJ1-5, is DTGVSQNPRHKITKRGQNVTFRCDPISEHNRLYWYRQTLGQGPEFLTYFQNEAQLEKSRLLSDRFSAERPKGSFSTLEIQRTEQGDSAMYLCASSLGQDNQPQHFGDGTRLSIL.

This clone was counted many times. The V call is TRBV25-1, the J call TRBJ2-4; D uncertain. This CDR3 contains 12 residues. Trimming took off 5 bases at V and 5 bases at J, with 7 bases between the two ends. Germline V gene lookup returns CDR1 MGHDK and CDR2 SYGVNS. The CDR3, as DNA: TGTGCCAGCAGTCGGGCCGAAAACATTCAGTACTTC. It is translated as CASSRAENIQYF.